The 3 T cell receptor beta chains listed next were all sequenced from one sample in a study of human CD8 memory T cell subsets. The TCR beta sequencing libraries came from UMI-labeled 5' RACE. TCRdb re-called the 5' RACE reads, yielding one record per CDR3 amino acid sequence without DNA. The sample has about 18,000 distinct CDR3 sequences; the top ten hold less than 6%. What was sequenced was CD8+ T cells from PBMCs. The origin of the receptors is a human donor in good health.

J is TRBJ2-1 and V is TRBV6-2 or TRBV6-3. CDR3 length equals 12 residues. Looked up from germline, CDR1 is MNHEY and CDR2 is SVGEGT. CDR3 residues: CASSYPPVEQFF.

The chain is built from TRBV19 and TRBJ2-1. Looked up from germline, CDR1 is LNHDA and CDR2 is SQIVND (reference sequence). The CDR3 extends over 14 amino acids. Here the CDR3 reads CASSDQTTGYEQFF.

J is TRBJ2-1 and V is TRBV20-1; TCRdb's assignment of TRBD1 cannot be checked, as there is no DNA. Per the germline V gene, CDR1 is DFQATT and CDR2 is SNEGSKA (reference sequence). The CDR3 extends over 15 amino acids. This CDR3 is CSARDIRESMDEQFF.